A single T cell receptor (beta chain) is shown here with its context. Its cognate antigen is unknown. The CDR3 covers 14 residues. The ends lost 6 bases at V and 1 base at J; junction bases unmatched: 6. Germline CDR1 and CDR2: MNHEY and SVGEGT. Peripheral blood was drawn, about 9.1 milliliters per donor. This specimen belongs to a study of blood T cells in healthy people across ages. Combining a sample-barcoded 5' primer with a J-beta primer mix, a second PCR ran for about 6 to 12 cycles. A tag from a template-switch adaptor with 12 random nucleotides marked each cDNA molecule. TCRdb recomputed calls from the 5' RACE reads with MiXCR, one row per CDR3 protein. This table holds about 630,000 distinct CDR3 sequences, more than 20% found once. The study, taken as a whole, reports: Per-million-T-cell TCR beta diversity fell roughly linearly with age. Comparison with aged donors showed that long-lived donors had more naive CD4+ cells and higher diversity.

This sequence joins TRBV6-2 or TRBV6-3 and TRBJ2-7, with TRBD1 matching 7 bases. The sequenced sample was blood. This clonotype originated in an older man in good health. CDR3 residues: CASRSGTASYEQYF. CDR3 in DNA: TGTGCCAGCAGATCCGGGACAGCGTCCTACGAGCAGTACTTC.